The next 7 T cell receptor beta chains were all read from a single sample in a study of T cell changes during pregnancy in multiple sclerosis. Assay: immunoSEQ multiplex PCR; the TCRdb copy retains only in-frame clones and omits some. The repertoire holds about 67,000 clones, with approximately 90% as singletons. Sequencing used peripheral blood, obtained in the second trimester of pregnancy. All receptors derive from a female donor with multiple sclerosis, enrolled in a pregnancy study.

The chain's CDR3 is CASSESQGEKLFF. The CDR3, as DNA: TGCGCCAGCAGTGAGTCTCAGGGCGAAAAACTGTTTTTT. The chain carries TRBV10-2 and TRBJ1-4; perhaps TRBD1 as D (5 bases). Trimming left V 0 bases short and J 8 bases short, with 7 bases between. The CDR3 spans 13 residues. Per germline, CDR1 WSHSY and CDR2 SAAADI.

This sequence joins TRBV18 and TRBJ2-7, with 11 bases matching TRBD1. The CDR3 is 14 residues long. With V trimmed by 5 bases and J by 2 bases, 2 bases remained unmatched. CDR1 and CDR2 from the germline V gene are KGHSH and LQKENI. The CDR3 spells CASSSGQGAYEQYF. The CDR3 nucleotides are TGTGCCAGCTCATCGGGACAGGGGGCCTACGAGCAGTACTTC.

This clone appeared once. The rearrangement uses TRBV5-4 and TRBJ1-2, with a weak D call TRBD1 (6 bases). The CDR3 is made up of 17 amino acids. Deletions cut 0 bases from V and 4 bases from J, with 19 bases between. Germline values: CDR1 SGHNT, CDR2 YYREEE (reference sequence). The DNA for the CDR3 is TGTGCCAGCAGCTTGGCCGGGGGGGCCACAGGGCGCTATGGCTACACCTTC. Amino acid sequence: CASSLAGGATGRYGYTF.

The chain has TRBV7-9 and TRBJ2-7; possibly TRBD2 for D (6 bases). Trimming cost V 7 bases and J 5 bases, with 18 bases left between them. This CDR3 contains 14 residues. The V gene's germline CDR1 is SEHNR and CDR2 FQNEAQ (reference sequence). The chain's CDR3 is CASTRSGAQHEQYF. The CDR3 DNA reads TGTGCCAGCACCAGATCGGGAGCACAGCACGAGCAGTACTTC.

This clone occurred once. The V gene is TRBV4-3, the J gene TRBJ1-2; TRBD1 matches at 8 bases. The CDR3 contains 16 residues. The V gene end was trimmed by 0 bases and the J gene end by 8 bases; junction bases not matched to a gene: 11. CDR1 LGHNA and CDR2 YSLEER come from the germline V gene. In DNA, the CDR3 is TGCGCCAGCAGCCAAGATCGGGCTCCAGGGGGCAGCGGCTACACCTTC. Translated, it gives CASSQDRAPGGSGYTF.

The chain combines TRBV5-1 with TRBJ2-2; D unresolved. Per the germline V gene, CDR1 is SGHRS and CDR2 is YFSETQ. The CDR3 loop spans 15 amino acids. Trimming left V 2 bases short and J 0 bases short, with 8 bases between. The CDR3 DNA is TGCGCCAGCAGCTTATCAGTTACGAACACCGGGGAGCTGTTTTTT. Amino acids: CASSLSVTNTGELFF.

The chain has TRBV30 and TRBJ2-2; perhaps TRBD1 as D (5 bases). V dropped 2 bases and J dropped 5 bases, with 9 bases sitting between them. The CDR3 is made up of 13 amino acids. CDR1 and CDR2 (germline): GTSNPN, SVGIG (reference sequence). The CDR3 sequence: CAWSSTGTGELFF. CDR3 DNA: TGTGCCTGGAGTTCAACAGGTACCGGGGAGCTGTTTTTT. The whole variable domain, remainder taken from reference TRBV30 and TRBJ2-2, is SQTIHQWPATLVQPVGSPLSLECTVEGTSNPNLYWYRQAAGRGLQLLFYSVGIGQISSEVPQNLSASRPQDRQFILSSKKLLLSDSGFYLCAWSSTGTGELFFGEGSRLTVL.